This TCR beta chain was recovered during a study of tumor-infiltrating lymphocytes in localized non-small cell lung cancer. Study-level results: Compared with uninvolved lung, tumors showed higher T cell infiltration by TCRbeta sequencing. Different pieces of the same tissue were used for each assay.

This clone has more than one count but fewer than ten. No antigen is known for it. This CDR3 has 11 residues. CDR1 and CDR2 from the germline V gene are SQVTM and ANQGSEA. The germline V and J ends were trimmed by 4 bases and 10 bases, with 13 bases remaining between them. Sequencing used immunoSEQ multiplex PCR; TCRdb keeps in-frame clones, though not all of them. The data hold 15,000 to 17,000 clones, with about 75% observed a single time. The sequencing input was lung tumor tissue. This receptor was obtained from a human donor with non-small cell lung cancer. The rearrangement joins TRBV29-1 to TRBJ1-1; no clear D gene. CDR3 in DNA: TGCAGCGTTGTAAACTCGGGGAGAGCTTTCTTT. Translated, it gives CSVVNSGRAFF.